This T cell receptor (beta chain) was sequenced for a study of T cells in Graves' hyperthyroidism and ophthalmopathy. Reasons for excluding patients were uncontrolled infection, other autoimmune disease, pregnancy or lactation. The ends were cut back, 5 bases at V and 6 bases at J, with 13 bases in the middle. The CDR3 sequence is 12 residues long. CDR1 is DFQATT, CDR2 SNEGSKA, per germline (reference sequence). With regard to this clonotype: Its antigen is unidentified.

RNA transcripts yielded amplified TCR beta CDR3 regions. The HTBI primer set drove a first-round RT-PCR of the TCR CDR3. MiXCR was run by TCRdb on the multiplex PCR reads, yielding one entry per CDR3 protein. The repertoire holds fewer than 550,000 distinct CDR3 sequences, 15% to 18% seen once, with around 7% in the top ten. Overall study results and limits: The majority of expanded thyroid clonotypes above 0.001 also appeared in blood.

Sequenced sample: blood. The sequence derives from a young woman with Graves' hyperthyroidism. The chain is built from TRBV20-1 and TRBJ1-2, with D possibly TRBD1 on 5 matching bases. For the CDR3, the DNA is TGCAGTGCTCCCGGGGGGGTTAATGGCTACACCTTC. Protein sequence: CSAPGGVNGYTF.